This T cell receptor (beta chain) was captured by sequencing in a study of radiotherapy plus CTLA-4 blockade in lung cancer. Overall study: Among patients, 15% to 20% showed objective responses, and 31% had disease control. Whole-study results and caveats: Tumor-origin TCR clones grew in blood after radiotherapy plus ipilimumab.

Focal radiation plus CTLA-4 blockade with ipilimumab was given to patients with chemo-refractory metastatic non-small-cell lung cancer. Sequencing was performed with immunoSEQ multiplex PCR; in TCRdb, only in-frame clones are kept and a portion is missing. The sample yields tens of thousands of clones, 65% to 85% seen once. Worth noting for this clone: The antigen remains undetermined.

The source of this sequence is a human donor with non-small cell lung cancer who had a partial response to radiotherapy plus ipilimumab. The sample was peripheral blood, taken from a patient treated with radiotherapy plus ipilimumab.

CDR3 sequence reads: CASTGGDPLNIQYF. CDR3 coding DNA: TGTGCCAGCACGGGGGGCGACCCACTAAACATTCAGTACTTC. The rearrangement uses TRBV6-6 and TRBJ2-4, with D perhaps matching TRBD2 (7 bases). CDR1 and CDR2 (germline): MNHNY, SVGAGI (reference sequence). The CDR3 spans 14 residues. V lost 7 bases and J 6 bases, leaving 16 bases between the germline ends.